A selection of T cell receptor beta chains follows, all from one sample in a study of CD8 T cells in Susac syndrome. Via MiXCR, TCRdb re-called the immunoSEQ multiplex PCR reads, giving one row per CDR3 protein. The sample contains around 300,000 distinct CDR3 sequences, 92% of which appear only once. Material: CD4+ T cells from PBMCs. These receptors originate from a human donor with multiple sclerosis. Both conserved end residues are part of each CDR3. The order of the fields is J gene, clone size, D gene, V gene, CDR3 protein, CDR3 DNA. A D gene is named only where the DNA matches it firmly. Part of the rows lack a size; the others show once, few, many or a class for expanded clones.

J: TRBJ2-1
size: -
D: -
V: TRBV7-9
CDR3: CASSLLSEQFF
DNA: TGTGCCAGCAGCTTATTATCTGAGCAGTTCTTC

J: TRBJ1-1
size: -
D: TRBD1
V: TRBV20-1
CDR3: CSARRDRVNTEAFF
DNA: TGCAGTGCTAGAAGGGACAGGGTAAACACTGAAGCTTTCTTT

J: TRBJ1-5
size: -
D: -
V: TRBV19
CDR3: CASSMDDRHSNQPQHF
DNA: TGTGCCAGTAGTATGGATGACAGGCATAGCAATCAGCCCCAGCATTTT

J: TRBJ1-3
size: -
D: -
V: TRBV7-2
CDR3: CASSSDPGPGNTIYF
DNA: TGTGCCAGCAGCTCCGACCCAGGCCCTGGAAACACCATATATTTT

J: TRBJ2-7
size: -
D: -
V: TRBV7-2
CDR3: CASSFTESGFYEQYF
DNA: TGTGCCAGCAGCTTTACCGAAAGCGGTTTCTACGAGCAGTACTTC

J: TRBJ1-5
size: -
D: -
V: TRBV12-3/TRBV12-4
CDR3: CASSLDPWGNQPQHF
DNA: TGTGCCAGCAGTTTAGACCCGTGGGGCAATCAGCCCCAGCATTTT

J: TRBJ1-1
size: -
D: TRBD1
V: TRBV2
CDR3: CASNLQGAKNTEAFF
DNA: TGTGCCAGCAACCTTCAGGGGGCGAAGAACACTGAAGCTTTCTTT

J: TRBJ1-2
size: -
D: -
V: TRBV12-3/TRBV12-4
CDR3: CASSLWQGGYTF
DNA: TGTGCCAGCAGTTTGTGGCAGGGAGGCTACACCTTC

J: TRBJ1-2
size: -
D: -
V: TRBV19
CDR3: CASTVAGRKGSYTF
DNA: TGTGCCAGTACCGTAGCGGGGCGGAAAGGGAGCTACACCTTC

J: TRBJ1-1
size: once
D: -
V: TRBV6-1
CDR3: CATRRASDTEAFF
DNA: TGTGCCACCAGGAGGGCGTCGGACACTGAAGCTTTCTTT

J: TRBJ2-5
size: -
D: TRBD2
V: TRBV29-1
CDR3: CSVSGLAGAETQYF
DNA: TGCAGCGTTTCCGGACTAGCGGGAGCAGAGACCCAGTACTTC

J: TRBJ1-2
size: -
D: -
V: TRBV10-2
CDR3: CASSEMGYYGYTF
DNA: TGCGCCAGCAGTGAGATGGGCTACTATGGCTACACCTTC

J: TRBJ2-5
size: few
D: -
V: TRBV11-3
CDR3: CASSPGVQETQYF
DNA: TGTGCCAGCAGCCCCGGCGTTCAAGAGACCCAGTACTTC

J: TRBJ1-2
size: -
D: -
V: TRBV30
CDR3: CAWRMPGPVFYGYTF
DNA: TGTGCCTGGAGAATGCCCGGGCCAGTGTTTTATGGCTACACCTTC

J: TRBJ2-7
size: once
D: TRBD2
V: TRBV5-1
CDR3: CASSLGLAVSYEQYF
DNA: TGCGCCAGCAGCTTGGGCCTAGCGGTCTCCTACGAGCAGTACTTC

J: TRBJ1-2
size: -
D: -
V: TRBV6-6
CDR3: CASSWYRNYGYTF
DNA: TGTGCCAGCAGTTGGTACAGGAACTATGGCTACACCTTC

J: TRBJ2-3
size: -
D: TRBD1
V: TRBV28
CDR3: CASTLGQGEADTQYF
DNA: TGTGCCAGCACGCTCGGACAGGGGGAGGCAGATACGCAGTATTTT

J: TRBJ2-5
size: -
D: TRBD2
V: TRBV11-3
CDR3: CASSLSLGGETQYF
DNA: TGTGCCAGCAGCTTATCCTTGGGAGGGGAGACCCAGTACTTC

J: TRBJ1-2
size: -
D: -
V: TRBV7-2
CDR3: CASSLARMGQTPRNYGYTF
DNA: TGTGCCAGCAGCTTAGCGCGCATGGGGCAGACCCCGAGGAACTATGGCTACACCTTC

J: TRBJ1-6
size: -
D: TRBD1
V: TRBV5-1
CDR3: CASSLRQGEDSPLHF
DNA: TGCGCCAGCAGCCTCCGACAGGGGGAGGATTCACCCCTCCACTTT

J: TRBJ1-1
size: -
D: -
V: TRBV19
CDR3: CASSIENLGAEAFF
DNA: TGTGCCAGTAGTATTGAGAATCTTGGTGCTGAAGCTTTCTTT

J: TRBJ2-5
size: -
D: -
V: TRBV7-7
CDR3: CASSDTGRETQYF
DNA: TGTGCTAGCAGCGATACAGGGCGGGAGACCCAGTACTTC

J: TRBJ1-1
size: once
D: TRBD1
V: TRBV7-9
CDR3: CASSAPLGQARGNTEAFF
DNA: TGTGCCAGCAGCGCCCCACTTGGACAGGCTAGGGGGAACACTGAAGCTTTCTTT

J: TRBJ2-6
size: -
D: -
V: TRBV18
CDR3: CASSPRTDVRSGANVLTF
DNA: TGTGCCAGCTCACCACGAACAGATGTAAGATCTGGGGCCAACGTCCTGACTTTC

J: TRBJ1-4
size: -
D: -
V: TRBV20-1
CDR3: CSARGRVEKLFF
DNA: TGCAGTGCCAGGGGACGTGTTGAAAAACTGTTTTTT

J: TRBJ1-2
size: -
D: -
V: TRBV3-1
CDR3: CASSQRGANYGYTF
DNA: TGTGCCAGCAGCCAGCGGGGGGCTAACTATGGCTACACCTTC

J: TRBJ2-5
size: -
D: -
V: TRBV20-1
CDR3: CSASGPGQETQYF
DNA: TGCAGTGCTAGCGGTCCTGGCCAAGAGACCCAGTACTTC

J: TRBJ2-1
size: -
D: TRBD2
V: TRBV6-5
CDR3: CASRTGLAGDEQFF
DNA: TGTGCCAGCAGAACGGGACTAGCGGGAGATGAGCAGTTCTTC

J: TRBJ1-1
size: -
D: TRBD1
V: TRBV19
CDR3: CASSPRQGHTEAFF
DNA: TGTGCCAGTAGTCCAAGACAGGGCCACACTGAAGCTTTCTTT

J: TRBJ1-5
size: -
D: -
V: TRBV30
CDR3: CAWSVLSNQPQHF
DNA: TGTGCCTGGAGTGTGCTTAGCAATCAGCCCCAGCATTTT

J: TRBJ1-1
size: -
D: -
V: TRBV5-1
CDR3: CASTMLGGNTEAFF
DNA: TGCGCCAGCACCATGTTGGGGGGGAACACTGAAGCTTTCTTT

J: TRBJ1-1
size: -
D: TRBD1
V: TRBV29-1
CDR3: CSVRTGSTEAFF
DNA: TGCAGCGTACGGACAGGGAGTACTGAAGCTTTCTTT

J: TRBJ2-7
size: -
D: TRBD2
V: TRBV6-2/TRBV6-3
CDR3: CASGSGREATYEQYF
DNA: TGTGCCAGCGGATCCGGGAGGGAGGCGACCTACGAGCAGTACTTC

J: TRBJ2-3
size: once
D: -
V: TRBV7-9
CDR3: CASSLVGQHTDTQYF
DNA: TGTGCCAGCAGCTTAGTAGGTCAGCACACAGATACGCAGTATTTT

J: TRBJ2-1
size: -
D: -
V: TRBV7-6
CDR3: CASSFRTPSSYNEQFF
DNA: TGTGCCAGCAGCTTCCGGACTCCTAGCTCCTACAATGAGCAGTTCTTC

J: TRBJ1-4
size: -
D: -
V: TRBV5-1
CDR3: CASSWAKPGEKLFF
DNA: TGCGCCAGCAGCTGGGCTAAACCAGGGGAAAAACTGTTTTTT

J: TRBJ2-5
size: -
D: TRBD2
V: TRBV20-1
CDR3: CSAIKREGLGETQYF
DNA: TGCAGTGCTATAAAGCGGGAGGGGTTGGGTGAGACCCAGTACTTC

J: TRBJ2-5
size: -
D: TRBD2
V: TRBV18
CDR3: CASSPSRNSGRIGETQYF
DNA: TGTGCCAGCTCACCATCCCGGAATAGCGGGAGAATTGGGGAGACCCAGTACTTC

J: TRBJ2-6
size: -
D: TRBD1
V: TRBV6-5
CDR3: CASSWDRGSSGANVLTF
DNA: TGTGCCAGCAGTTGGGACAGGGGAAGCTCTGGGGCCAACGTCCTGACTTTC

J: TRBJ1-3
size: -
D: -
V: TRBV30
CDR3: CAWSVLTDFSGNTIYF
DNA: TGTGCCTGGAGTGTACTAACCGACTTCTCTGGAAACACCATATATTTT

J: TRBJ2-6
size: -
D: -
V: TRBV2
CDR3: CASSVRGSANVLTF
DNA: TGTGCCAGCAGTGTTAGAGGGTCCGCCAACGTCCTGACTTTC

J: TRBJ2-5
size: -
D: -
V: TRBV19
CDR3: CASSIRGGGASGYQETQYF
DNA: TGTGCCAGTAGTATAAGGGGGGGCGGGGCAAGCGGATACCAAGAGACCCAGTACTTC

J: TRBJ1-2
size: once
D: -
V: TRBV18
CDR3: CASSPQGRNYGYTF
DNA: TGTGCCAGCTCACCACAGGGGCGTAACTATGGCTACACCTTC

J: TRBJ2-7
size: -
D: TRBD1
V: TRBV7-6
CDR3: CASSLGTGYEQYF
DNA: TGTGCCAGCAGCTTAGGGACAGGCTACGAGCAGTACTTC

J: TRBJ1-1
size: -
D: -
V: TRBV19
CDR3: CASISRENTEAFF
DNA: TGTGCCAGTATCAGCAGGGAGAACACTGAAGCTTTCTTT

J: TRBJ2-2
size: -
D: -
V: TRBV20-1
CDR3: CSASTGRGANTGELFF
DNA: TGCAGTGCTAGTACCGGTCGAGGGGCCAACACCGGGGAGCTGTTTTTT

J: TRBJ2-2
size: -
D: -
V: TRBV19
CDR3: CASKQPRNTGELFF
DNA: TGTGCCAGTAAGCAGCCACGGAACACCGGGGAGCTGTTTTTT

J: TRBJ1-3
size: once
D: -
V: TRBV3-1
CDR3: CASTSRGGNTIYF
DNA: TGTGCCAGCACCTCTCGTGGCGGAAACACCATATATTTT

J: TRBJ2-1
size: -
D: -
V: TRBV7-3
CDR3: CASSLGGAVLNEQFF
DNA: TGTGCCAGCAGCTTAGGGGGGGCGGTTCTCAATGAGCAGTTCTTC

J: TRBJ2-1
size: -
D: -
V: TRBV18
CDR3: CASSPWEGHEQFF
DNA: TGTGCCAGCTCTCCATGGGAAGGGCATGAGCAGTTCTTC

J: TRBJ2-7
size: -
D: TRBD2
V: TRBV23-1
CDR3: CAETPSGRSLWGPYEQYF
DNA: TGCGCCGAGACCCCTAGCGGGAGAAGCTTATGGGGGCCCTACGAGCAGTACTTC

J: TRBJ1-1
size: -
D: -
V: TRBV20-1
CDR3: CSAAVRNTEAFF
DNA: TGCAGTGCTGCCGTGCGGAACACTGAAGCTTTCTTT

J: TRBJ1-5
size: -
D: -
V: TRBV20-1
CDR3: CSARAGLGNQPQHF
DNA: TGCAGTGCTAGGGCCGGGTTGGGCAATCAGCCCCAGCATTTT

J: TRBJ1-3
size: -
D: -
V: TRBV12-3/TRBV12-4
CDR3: CASSPLTRGNTIYF
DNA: TGTGCCAGCAGCCCCCTCACAAGAGGAAACACCATATATTTT

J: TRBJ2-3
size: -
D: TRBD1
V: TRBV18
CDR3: CASSPLDRGKADTQYF
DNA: TGTGCCAGCTCACCCCTCGACAGGGGTAAGGCAGATACGCAGTATTTT